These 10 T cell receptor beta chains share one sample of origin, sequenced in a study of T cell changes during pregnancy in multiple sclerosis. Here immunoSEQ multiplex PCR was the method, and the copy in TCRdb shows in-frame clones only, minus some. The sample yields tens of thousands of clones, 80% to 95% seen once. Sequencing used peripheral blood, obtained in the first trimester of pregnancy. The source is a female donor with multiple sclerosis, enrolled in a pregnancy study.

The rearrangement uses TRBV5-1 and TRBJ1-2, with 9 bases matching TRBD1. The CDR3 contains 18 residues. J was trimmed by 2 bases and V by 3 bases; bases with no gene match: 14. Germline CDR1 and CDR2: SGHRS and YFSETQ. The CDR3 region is CASSYIPGQGRENYGYTF. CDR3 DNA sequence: TGCGCCAGCAGCTATATCCCGGGACAGGGTCGGGAGAACTATGGCTACACCTTC.

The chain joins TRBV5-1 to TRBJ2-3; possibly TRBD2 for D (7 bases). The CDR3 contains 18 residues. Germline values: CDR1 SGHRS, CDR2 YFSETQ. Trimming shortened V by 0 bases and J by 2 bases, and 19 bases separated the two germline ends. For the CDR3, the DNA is TGCGCCAGCAGCTTGGCCATGTCTGCGGGGGCCTTCACAGATACGCAGTATTTT. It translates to CASSLAMSAGAFTDTQYF.

The CDR3 here is CASSQDRPGAYEQYF. Written as DNA, the CDR3 is TGCGCCAGCAGCCAAGATAGGCCGGGGGCCTACGAGCAGTACTTC. The chain has TRBV4-3 and TRBJ2-7; maybe TRBD2 (6 bases). The CDR3 contains 15 residues. Germline-derived CDR1 and CDR2 are LGHNA and YSLEER. Trimming took off 0 bases at V and 2 bases at J, with 11 bases between the two ends.

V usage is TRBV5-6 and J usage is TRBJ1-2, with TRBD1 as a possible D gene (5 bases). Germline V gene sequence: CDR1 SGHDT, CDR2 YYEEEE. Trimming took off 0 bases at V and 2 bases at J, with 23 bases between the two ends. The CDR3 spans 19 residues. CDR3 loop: CASSLGELRRGRENYGYTF. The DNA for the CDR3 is TGTGCCAGCAGCTTGGGGGAGTTGCGGCGGGGCAGGGAAAACTATGGCTACACCTTC.

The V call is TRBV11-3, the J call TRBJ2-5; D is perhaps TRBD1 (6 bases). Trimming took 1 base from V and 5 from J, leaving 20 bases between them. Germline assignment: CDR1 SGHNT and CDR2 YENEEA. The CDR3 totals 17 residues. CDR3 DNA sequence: TGTGCCAGCAGCTTAGGCTCAGGGGTGATGGTTGCGGAGACCCAGTACTTC. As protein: CASSLGSGVMVAETQYF. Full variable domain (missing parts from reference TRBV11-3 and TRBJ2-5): EAGVVQSPRYKIIEKKQPVAFWCNPISGHNTLYWYLQNLGQGPELLIRYENEEAVDDSQLPKDRFSAERLKGVDSTLKIQPAELGDSAVYLCASSLGSGVMVAETQYFGPGTRLLVL.

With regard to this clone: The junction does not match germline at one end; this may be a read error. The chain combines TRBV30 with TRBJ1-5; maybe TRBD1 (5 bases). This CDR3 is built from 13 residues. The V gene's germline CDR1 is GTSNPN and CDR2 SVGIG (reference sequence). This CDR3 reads CAWSRQTDQLQHF. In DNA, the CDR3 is TGTGCCTGGAGTCGACAGACAGATCAGCTCCAGCATTTT.

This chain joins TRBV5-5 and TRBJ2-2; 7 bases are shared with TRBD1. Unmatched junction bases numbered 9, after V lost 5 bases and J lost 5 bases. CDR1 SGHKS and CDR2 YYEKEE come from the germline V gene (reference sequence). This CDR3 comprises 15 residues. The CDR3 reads CASRLRTGSTGELFF. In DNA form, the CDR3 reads TGTGCCAGCAGGCTTCGGACAGGCAGTACCGGGGAGCTGTTTTTT.

In DNA form, the CDR3 reads TGTGCCAGTAGTAGGGGGGAGAACTATGGCTACACCTTC. Its protein product is CASSRGENYGYTF. The rearrangement joins TRBV19 to TRBJ1-2; a possible D gene is TRBD1 (5 bases). This CDR3 contains 13 residues. Germline CDR1 is LNHDA and CDR2 is SQIVND (reference sequence). Trimming pared 4 bases from V and 2 bases from J, leaving 8 bases between.

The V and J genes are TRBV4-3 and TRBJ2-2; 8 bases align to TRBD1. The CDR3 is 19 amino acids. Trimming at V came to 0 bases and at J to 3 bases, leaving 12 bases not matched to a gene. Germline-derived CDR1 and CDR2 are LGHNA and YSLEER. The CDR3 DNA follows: TGCGCCAGCAGCCAAGAAGTCGGGGCAGGGGGCGTCCACACCGGGGAGCTGTTTTTT. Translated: CASSQEVGAGGVHTGELFF.

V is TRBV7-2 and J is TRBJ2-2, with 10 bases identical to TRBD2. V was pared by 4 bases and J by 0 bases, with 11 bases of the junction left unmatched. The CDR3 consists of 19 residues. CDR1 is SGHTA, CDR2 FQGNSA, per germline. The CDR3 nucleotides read TGTGCCAGCAGCTCCCGTGTAGCGGGGGGCTTCGCGAACACCGGGGAGCTGTTTTTT. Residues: CASSSRVAGGFANTGELFF.